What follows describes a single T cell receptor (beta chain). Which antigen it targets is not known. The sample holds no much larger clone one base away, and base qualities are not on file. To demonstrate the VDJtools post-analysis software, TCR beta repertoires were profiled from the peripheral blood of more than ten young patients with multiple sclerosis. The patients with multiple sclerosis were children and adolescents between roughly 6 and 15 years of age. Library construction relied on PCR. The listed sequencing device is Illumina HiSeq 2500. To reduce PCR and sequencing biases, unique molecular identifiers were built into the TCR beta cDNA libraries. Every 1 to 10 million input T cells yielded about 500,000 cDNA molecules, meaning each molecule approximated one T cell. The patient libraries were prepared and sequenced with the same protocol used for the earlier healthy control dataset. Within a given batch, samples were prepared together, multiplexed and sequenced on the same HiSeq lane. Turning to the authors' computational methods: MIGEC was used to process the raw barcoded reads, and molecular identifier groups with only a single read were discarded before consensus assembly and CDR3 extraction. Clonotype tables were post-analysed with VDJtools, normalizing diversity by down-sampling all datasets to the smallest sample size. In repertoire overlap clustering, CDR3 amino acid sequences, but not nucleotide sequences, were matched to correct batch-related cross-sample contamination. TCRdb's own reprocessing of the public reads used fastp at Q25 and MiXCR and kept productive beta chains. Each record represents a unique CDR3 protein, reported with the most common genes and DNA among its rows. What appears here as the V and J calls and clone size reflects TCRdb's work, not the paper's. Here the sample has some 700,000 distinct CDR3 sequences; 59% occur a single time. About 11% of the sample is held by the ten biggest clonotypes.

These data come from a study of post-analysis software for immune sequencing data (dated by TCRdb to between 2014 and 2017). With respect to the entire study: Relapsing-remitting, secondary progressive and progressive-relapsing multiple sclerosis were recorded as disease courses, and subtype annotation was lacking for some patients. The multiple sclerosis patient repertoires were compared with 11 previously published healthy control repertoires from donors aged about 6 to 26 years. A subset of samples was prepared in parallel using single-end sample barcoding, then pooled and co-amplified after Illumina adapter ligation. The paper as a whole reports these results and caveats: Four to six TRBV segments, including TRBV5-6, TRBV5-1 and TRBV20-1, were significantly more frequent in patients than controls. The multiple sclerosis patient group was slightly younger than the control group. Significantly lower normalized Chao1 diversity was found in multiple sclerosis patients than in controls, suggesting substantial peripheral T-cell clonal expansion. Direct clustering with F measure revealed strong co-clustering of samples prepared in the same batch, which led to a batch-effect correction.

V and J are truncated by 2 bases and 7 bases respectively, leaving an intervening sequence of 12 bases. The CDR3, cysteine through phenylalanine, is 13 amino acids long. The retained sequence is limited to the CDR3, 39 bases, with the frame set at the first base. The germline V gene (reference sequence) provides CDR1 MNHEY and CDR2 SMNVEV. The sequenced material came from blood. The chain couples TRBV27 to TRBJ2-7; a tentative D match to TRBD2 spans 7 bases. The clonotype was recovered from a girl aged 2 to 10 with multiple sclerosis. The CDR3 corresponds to CASSLGRGLEQYF. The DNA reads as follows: TGTGCCAGCAGTTTAGGGAGGGGGTTGGAGCAGTACTTC.